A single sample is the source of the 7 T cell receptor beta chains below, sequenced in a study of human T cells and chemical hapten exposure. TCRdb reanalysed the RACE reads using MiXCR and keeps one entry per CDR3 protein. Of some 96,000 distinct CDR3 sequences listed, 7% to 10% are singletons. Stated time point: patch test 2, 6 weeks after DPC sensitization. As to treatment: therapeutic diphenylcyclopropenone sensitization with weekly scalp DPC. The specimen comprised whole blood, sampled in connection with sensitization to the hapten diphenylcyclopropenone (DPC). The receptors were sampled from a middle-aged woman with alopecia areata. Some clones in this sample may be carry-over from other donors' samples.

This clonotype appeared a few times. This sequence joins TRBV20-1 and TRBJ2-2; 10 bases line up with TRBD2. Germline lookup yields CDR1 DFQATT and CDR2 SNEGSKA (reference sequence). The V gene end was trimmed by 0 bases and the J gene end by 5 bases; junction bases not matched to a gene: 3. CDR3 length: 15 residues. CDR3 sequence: CSAREAGGETGELFF. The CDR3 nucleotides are TGCAGTGCTAGAGAAGCGGGAGGGGAGACCGGGGAGCTGTTTTTT.

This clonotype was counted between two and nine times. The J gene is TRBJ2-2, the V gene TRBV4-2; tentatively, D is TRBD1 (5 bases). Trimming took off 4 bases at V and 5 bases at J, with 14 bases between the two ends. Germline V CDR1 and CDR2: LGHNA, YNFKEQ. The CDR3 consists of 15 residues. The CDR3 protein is CASSPLWGETGELFF. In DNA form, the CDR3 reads TGTGCCAGCAGCCCCCTCTGGGGCGAGACCGGGGAGCTGTTTTTT.

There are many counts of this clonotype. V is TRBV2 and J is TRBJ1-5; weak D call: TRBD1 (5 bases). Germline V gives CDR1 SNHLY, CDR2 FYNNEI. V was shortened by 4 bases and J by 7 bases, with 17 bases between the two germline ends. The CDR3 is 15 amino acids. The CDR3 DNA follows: TGTGCCAGCAGTGTTAGTCAGGGAAGTTTGCAGCCCCAGCATTTT. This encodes CASSVSQGSLQPQHF.

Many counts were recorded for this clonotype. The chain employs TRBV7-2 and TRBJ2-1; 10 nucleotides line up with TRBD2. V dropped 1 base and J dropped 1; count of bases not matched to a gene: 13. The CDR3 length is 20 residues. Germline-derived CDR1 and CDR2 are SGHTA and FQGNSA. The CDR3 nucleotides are TGTGCCAGCAGCTTAGTCTCTAGCGGGAGTTCATTTTTGTCCTACAATGAGCAGTTCTTC. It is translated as CASSLVSSGSSFLSYNEQFF.

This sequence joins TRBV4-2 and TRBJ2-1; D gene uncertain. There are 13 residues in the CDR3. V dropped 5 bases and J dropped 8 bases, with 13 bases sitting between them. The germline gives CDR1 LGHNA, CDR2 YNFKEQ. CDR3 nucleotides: TGTGCCAGCAGCTACTCCGGAGTCGATGAGCAGTTCTTC. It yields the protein CASSYSGVDEQFF.

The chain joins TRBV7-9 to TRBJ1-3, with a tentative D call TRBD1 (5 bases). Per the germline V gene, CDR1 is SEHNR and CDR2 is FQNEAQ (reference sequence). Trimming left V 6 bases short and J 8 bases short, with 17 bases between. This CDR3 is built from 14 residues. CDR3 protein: CASSYYVGGDTIYF. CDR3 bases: TGTGCCAGCAGTTATTACGTTGGGGGGGACACCATATATTTT.

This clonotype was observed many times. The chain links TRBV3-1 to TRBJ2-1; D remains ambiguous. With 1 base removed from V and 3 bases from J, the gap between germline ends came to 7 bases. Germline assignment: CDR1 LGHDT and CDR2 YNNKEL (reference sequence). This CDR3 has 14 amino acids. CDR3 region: CASSQVRIYNEQFF. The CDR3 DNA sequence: TGTGCCAGCAGCCAAGTCCGTATCTACAATGAGCAGTTCTTC.